The clone carrying this T cell receptor (beta chain) was picked up a small number of times. Antigen specificity is unknown. The data were taken from a study of CD8+CD57+ T cells in acquired aplastic anemia. Turning to the study itself: An average of roughly 3 ug of DNA was obtained from sorted CD4+ and CD8+ cells.

The TCR beta profiling, which covered VDJ combination and CDR3 sequence, was carried out using genomic DNA as the template. TCRdb redid the calling of the reads with MiXCR, one entry per CDR3 protein. The sample has a few hundred thousand distinct CDR3 sequences, 40% to 60% seen once. All sequencing subjects had displayed CD8+CD57+ cell expansion on flow cytometry. The CDR3 runs 16 residues. The V gene end was trimmed by 5 bases and the J gene end by 1 base; junction bases not matched to a gene: 9. Germline loops: CDR1 MDHEN, CDR2 SYDVKM. Study results and limitations: Patients and controls turned out to have twenty-nine CD8+ CDR3 sequences in common.

The chain is built from TRBV28 and TRBJ1-1; 8 bases are shared with TRBD1. The TCR was taken from a human donor with aplastic anemia. Sample: sorted CD4+, CD8+, or CD8+CD57+ T cells (not recorded which) from PBMCs. The CDR3 DNA is TGTGCCAGCAGTCATGGGACAGGAGTGTGGAACACTGAAGCTTTCTTT. Its protein is CASSHGTGVWNTEAFF.